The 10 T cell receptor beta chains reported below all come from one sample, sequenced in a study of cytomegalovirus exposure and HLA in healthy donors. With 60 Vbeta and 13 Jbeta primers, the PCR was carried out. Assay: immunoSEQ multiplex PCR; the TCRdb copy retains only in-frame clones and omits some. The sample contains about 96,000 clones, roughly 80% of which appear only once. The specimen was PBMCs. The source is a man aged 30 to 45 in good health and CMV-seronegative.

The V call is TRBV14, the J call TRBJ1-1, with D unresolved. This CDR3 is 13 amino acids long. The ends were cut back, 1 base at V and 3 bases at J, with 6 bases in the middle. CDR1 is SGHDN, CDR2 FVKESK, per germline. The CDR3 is CASSQARDTEAFF. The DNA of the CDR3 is TGTGCCAGCAGCCAAGCGAGAGACACTGAAGCTTTCTTT.

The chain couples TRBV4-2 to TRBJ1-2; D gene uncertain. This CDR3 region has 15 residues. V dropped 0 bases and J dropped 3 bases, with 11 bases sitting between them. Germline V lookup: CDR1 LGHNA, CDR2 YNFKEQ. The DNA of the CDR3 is TGTGCCAGCAGCCAAGATAGGTCCAGGCACTATGGCTACACCTTC. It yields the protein CASSQDRSRHYGYTF.

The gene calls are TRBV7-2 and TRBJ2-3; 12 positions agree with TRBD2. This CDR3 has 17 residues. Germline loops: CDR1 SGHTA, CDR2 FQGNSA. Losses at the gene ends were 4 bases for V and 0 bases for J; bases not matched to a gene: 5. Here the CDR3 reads CASSSLGLAGSTDTQYF. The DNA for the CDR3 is TGTGCCAGCAGCTCCCTCGGACTAGCGGGAAGCACAGATACGCAGTATTTT.

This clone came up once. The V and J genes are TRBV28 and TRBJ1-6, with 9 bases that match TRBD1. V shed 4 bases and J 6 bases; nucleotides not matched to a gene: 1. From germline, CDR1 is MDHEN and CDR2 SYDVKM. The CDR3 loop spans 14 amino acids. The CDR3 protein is CASSSTGGNSPLHF. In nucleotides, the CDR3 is TGTGCCAGCAGTTCGACAGGGGGTAATTCACCCCTCCACTTT.

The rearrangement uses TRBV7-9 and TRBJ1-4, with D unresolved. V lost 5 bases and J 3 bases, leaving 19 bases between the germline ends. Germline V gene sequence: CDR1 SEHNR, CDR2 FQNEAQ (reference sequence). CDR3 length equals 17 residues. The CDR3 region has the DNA TGTGCCAGCAGCCCTTATGGGAGGGTAGCAGCTAATGAAAAACTGTTTTTT. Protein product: CASSPYGRVAANEKLFF. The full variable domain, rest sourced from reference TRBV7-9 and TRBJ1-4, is DTGVSQNPRHKITKRGQNVTFRCDPISEHNRLYWYRQTLGQGPEFLTYFQNEAQLEKSRLLSDRFSAERPKGSFSTLEIQRTEQGDSAMYLCASSPYGRVAANEKLFFGSGTQLSVL.

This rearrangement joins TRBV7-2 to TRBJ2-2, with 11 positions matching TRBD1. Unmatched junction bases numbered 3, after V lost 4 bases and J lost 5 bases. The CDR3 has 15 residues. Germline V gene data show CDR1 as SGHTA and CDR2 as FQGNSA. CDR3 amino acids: CASSSGQGGTGELFF. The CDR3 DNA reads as TGTGCCAGCAGCTCGGGACAGGGGGGAACCGGGGAGCTGTTTTTT.

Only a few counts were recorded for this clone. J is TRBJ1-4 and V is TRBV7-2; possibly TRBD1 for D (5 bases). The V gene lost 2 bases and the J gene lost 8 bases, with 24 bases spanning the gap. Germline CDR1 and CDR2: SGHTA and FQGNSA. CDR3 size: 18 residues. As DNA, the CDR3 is TGTGCCAGCAGCTTAAGGGGTAGGACACTCATAGGGGAAGAAAAACTGTTTTTT. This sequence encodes CASSLRGRTLIGEEKLFF.

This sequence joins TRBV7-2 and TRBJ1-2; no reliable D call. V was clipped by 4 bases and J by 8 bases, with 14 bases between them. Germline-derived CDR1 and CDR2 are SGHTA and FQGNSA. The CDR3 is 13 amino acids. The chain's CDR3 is CASSSTGFEGYTF. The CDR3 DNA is TGTGCCAGCAGCTCAACGGGATTCGAGGGCTACACCTTC.

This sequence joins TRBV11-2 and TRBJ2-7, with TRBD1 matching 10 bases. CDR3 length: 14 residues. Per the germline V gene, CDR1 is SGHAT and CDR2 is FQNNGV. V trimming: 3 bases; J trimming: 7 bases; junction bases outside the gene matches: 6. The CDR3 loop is CASSFGTGVYEQYF. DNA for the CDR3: TGTGCCAGCAGCTTCGGGACAGGGGTATATGAGCAGTACTTC.

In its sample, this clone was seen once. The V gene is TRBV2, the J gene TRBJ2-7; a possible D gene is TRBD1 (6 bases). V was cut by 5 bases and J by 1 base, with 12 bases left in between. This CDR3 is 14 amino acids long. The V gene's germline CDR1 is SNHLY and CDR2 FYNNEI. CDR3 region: CASSQDSGSYEQYF. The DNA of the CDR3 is TGTGCCAGCAGTCAGGACAGTGGGTCCTACGAGCAGTACTTC.